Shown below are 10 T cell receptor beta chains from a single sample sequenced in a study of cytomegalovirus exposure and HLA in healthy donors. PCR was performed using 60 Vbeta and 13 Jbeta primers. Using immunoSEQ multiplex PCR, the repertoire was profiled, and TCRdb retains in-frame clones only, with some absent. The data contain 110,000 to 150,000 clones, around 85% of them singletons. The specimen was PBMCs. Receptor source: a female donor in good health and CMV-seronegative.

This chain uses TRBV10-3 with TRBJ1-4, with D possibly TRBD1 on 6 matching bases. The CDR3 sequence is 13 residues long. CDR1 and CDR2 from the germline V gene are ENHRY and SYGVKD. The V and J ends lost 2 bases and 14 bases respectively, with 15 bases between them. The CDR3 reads CAISEGTARGLFF. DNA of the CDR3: TGTGCCATCAGTGAGGGGACGGCCAGGGGCCTGTTTTTT.

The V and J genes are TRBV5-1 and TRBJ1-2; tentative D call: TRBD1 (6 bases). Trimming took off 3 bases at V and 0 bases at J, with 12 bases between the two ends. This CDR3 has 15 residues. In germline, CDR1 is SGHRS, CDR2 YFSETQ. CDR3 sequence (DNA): TGCGCCAGCAGCTACGACAGGCCCACTAACTATGGCTACACCTTC. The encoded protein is CASSYDRPTNYGYTF.

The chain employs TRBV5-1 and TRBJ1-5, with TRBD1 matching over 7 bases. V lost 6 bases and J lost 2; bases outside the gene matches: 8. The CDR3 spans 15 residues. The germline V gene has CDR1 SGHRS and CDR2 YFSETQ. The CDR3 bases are TGCGCCAGCACGACAGGGATTTACGGCAATCAGCCCCAGCATTTT. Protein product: CASTTGIYGNQPQHF.

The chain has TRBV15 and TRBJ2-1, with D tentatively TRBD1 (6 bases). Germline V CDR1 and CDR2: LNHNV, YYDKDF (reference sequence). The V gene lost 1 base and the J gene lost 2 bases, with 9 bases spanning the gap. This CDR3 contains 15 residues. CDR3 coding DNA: TGTGCCACCAGCAGAGGTCAGGGGACCTACAATGAGCAGTTCTTC. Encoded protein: CATSRGQGTYNEQFF.

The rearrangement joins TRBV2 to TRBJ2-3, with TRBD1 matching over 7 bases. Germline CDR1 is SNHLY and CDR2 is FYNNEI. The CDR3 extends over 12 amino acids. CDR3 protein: CTLRTGPDTQYF. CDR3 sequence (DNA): TGTACTCTCAGGACAGGTCCAGATACGCAGTATTTT.

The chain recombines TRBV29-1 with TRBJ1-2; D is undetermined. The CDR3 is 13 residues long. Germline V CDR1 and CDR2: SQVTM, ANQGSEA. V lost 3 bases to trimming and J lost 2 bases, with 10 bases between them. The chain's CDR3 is CSVDEQTNYGYTF. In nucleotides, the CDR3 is TGCAGCGTTGATGAACAGACCAACTATGGCTACACCTTC. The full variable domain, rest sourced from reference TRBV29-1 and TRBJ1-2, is SAVISQKPSRDICQRGTSLTIQCQVDSQVTMMFWYRQQPGQSLTLIATANQGSEATYESGFVIDKFPISRPNLTFSTLTVSNMSPEDSSIYLCSVDEQTNYGYTFGSGTRLTVV.

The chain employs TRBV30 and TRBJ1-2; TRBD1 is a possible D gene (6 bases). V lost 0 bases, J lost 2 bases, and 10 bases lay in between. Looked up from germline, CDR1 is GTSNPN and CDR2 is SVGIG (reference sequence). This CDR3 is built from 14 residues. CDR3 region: CAWSVQQGNYGYTF. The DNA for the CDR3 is TGTGCCTGGAGTGTACAACAGGGAAACTATGGCTACACCTTC.

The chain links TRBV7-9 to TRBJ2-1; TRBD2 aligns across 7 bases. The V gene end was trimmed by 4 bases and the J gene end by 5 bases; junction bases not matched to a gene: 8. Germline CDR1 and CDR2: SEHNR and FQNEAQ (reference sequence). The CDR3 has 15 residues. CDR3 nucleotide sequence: TGTGCCAGCAGCTCGGTGGGACTAATGGACAATGAGCAGTTCTTC. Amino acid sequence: CASSSVGLMDNEQFF.

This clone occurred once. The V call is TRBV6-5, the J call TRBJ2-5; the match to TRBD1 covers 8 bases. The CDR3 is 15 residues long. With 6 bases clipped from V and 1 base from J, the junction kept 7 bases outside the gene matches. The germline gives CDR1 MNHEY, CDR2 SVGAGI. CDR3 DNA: TGTGCCAGCAGCCCCTTCGGACAGGGCCAAGAGACCCAGTACTTC. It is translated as CASSPFGQGQETQYF.

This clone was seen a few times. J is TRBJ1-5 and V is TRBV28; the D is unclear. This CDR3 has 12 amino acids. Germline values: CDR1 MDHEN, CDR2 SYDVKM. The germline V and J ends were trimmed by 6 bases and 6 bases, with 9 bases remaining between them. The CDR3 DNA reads TGTGCCAGCAGACTAACCAGTCAGCCCCAGCATTTT. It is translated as CASRLTSQPQHF. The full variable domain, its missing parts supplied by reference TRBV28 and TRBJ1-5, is DVKVTQSSRYLVKRTGEKVFLECVQDMDHENMFWYRQDPGLGLRLIYFSYDVKMKEKGDIPEGYSVSREKKERFSLILESASTNQTSMYLCASRLTSQPQHFGDGTRLSIL.